This paragraph covers one T cell receptor (beta chain) sequence. Described time point: blood 4 weeks post-SBRT, at nephrectomy. Noted treatment: 15 Gy SBRT to primary tumor, nephrectomy 4 weeks later. This specimen comes from a study of radiation and T cells in renal cell carcinoma. The table came from immunoSEQ multiplex PCR; TCRdb's copy has only in-frame clones and leaves some out. This sample yields about 90,000 clones, of which around four fifths are seen a single time; just under 9.5% belongs to the top ten. The CDR3 covers 15 residues. CDR1 is MNHEY, CDR2 SMNVEV, per germline (reference sequence). V gave up 1 base and J gave up 5 bases, with 12 bases separating them.

The chain is built from TRBV27 and TRBJ2-1; D could derive from TRBD1 or TRBD2 (5 bases each). This clonotype originated in a man in his forties or fifties with renal cell carcinoma. This specimen consisted of blood, obtained from a patient whose treatment included radiotherapy and nephrectomy. The chain's CDR3 is CASSLWGFQHNEQFF. The CDR3 DNA is TGTGCCAGCAGTTTATGGGGGTTTCAACACAATGAGCAGTTCTTC.